Each of the 16 T cell receptor beta chains below was sequenced from the same sample in a study of T cells in Graves' hyperthyroidism and ophthalmopathy. Authors of the study amplified TCR beta CDR3 regions from RNA transcripts. The HTBI primer set was used in a first-round RT-PCR of the TCR CDR3. From the multiplex PCR reads, TCRdb called clonotypes with MiXCR, one entry per CDR3 protein. This table holds 400,000 to 600,000 distinct CDR3 sequences, 16% found once. Sequencing input: blood. Every receptor here comes from a woman under 40 with Graves' ophthalmopathy.

This clonotype was detected many times. The chain links TRBV12-3 or TRBV12-4 to TRBJ2-5; tentatively, D is TRBD1 (5 bases). V was trimmed by 5 bases and J by 1 base, leaving 11 bases between them. The CDR3 totals 14 residues. The CDR3 reads CASSMDMTQETQYF. For the CDR3, the DNA is TGTGCCAGCAGTATGGACATGACCCAAGAGACCCAGTACTTC.

This clonotype was found a few times. The chain employs TRBV7-9 and TRBJ2-1; D is undetermined. The germline CDR1 and CDR2 sequences are SEHNR and FQNEAQ (reference sequence). The CDR3 covers 15 residues. V gave up 6 bases and J gave up 0 bases, with 12 bases separating them. CDR3 coding DNA: TGTGCCAGCAGGATAGCAGCCGGCTCCTACAATGAGCAGTTCTTC. This codes for CASRIAAGSYNEQFF.

The CDR3 nucleotides read TGCGCCAGCAGCCAAGAAAGCAATGCAGATACGCAGTATTTT. Amino acid sequence: CASSQESNADTQYF. The chain uses TRBV4-1 and TRBJ2-3, with D unclear. This CDR3 is built from 14 residues. Germline-derived CDR1 and CDR2 are MGHRA and YSYEKL. The V and J ends lost 0 bases and 4 bases respectively, with 8 bases between them.

This clonotype was seen many times. The chain carries TRBV7-2 and TRBJ1-4; 7 bases are shared with TRBD1. CDR3 length equals 17 residues. Germline loops: CDR1 SGHTA, CDR2 FQGNSA. The V segment lost 5 bases and the J segment 0 bases; nucleotides outside the gene matches: 9. The CDR3 loop reads CASSARQGYATNEKLFF. The CDR3 DNA is TGTGCCAGCAGCGCGCGACAGGGCTATGCAACTAATGAAAAACTGTTTTTT. Full variable domain (rest looked up from reference TRBV7-2 and TRBJ1-4): GAGVSQSPSNKVTEKGKDVELRCDPISGHTALYWYRQSLGQGLEFLIYFQGNSAPDKSGLPSDRFSAERTGGSVSTLTIQRTQQEDSAVYLCASSARQGYATNEKLFFGSGTQLSVL.

This clonotype has more than one count but fewer than ten. The chain links TRBV19 to TRBJ2-7; D remains ambiguous. The CDR3 length is 14 residues. Germline-derived CDR1 and CDR2 are LNHDA and SQIVND (reference sequence). V lost 5 bases, J lost 0 bases, and 11 bases lay in between. CDR3 nucleotides: TGTGCCAGTAGTCCCGAATCGAGCTCCTACGAGCAGTACTTC. Amino acids: CASSPESSSYEQYF.

This clonotype has a count of ten or more. The chain has TRBV28 and TRBJ2-3; possible D gene TRBD1, 5 bases. V lost 1 base and J 2 bases, leaving 10 bases between the germline ends. The CDR3 has 15 amino acids. The germline CDR1 and CDR2 sequences are MDHEN and SYDVKM. The CDR3 DNA reads TGTGCCAGCAGTTTATCCCAGACAGACACAGATACGCAGTATTTT. Translated, it gives CASSLSQTDTDTQYF.

This clonotype showed up many times. The V gene is TRBV7-2, the J gene TRBJ2-5; TRBD2 agrees at 9 bases. V shed 0 bases, J shed 5 bases, and the junction held 7 bases outside the gene matches. CDR3 length: 16 residues. Per germline, CDR1 SGHTA and CDR2 FQGNSA. CDR3 sequence: CASSLAPLAGVETQYF. The CDR3 nucleotides are TGTGCCAGCAGCTTAGCTCCACTAGCGGGCGTGGAGACCCAGTACTTC.

The table lists this clonotype with a few counts. The chain links TRBV28 to TRBJ1-4; D unclear. The germline V and J ends were trimmed by 4 bases and 11 bases, with 8 bases remaining between them. This CDR3 is built from 11 residues. Germline V lookup: CDR1 MDHEN, CDR2 SYDVKM. The CDR3 DNA reads TGTGCCAGCAGTTCCCGTCGCAAACTGTTTTTT. Translated, it gives CASSSRRKLFF. Full variable domain (remainder filled in from reference TRBV28 and TRBJ1-4): DVKVTQSSRYLVKRTGEKVFLECVQDMDHENMFWYRQDPGLGLRLIYFSYDVKMKEKGDIPEGYSVSREKKERFSLILESASTNQTSMYLCASSSRRKLFFGSGTQLSVL.

The chain joins TRBV5-4 to TRBJ2-7, with 8 bases that match TRBD2. This CDR3 region has 14 residues. CDR1 and CDR2 from the germline V gene are SGHNT and YYREEE (reference sequence). V lost 4 bases to trimming and J lost 5 bases; unmatched junction nucleotides: 8. CDR3 sequence reads: CASSLKRESDEQYF. The CDR3 DNA sequence: TGTGCCAGCAGCCTAAAGCGGGAGAGCGACGAGCAGTACTTC.

V usage is TRBV12-3 or TRBV12-4 and J usage is TRBJ2-4; 9 nucleotides line up with TRBD1. This CDR3 has 19 residues. The trim removed 2 bases at V and 0 bases at J, leaving 11 bases unmatched. The CDR3 sequence is CASSLTGQGGPLAKNIQYF. The CDR3 DNA sequence: TGTGCCAGCAGTTTAACGGGACAGGGTGGCCCTCTAGCCAAAAACATTCAGTACTTC.

The sample holds many counts of this clonotype. J is TRBJ2-1 and V is TRBV7-6, with D possibly TRBD1 on 6 matching bases. CDR1 and CDR2 (germline): SGHVS, FNYEAQ. Trimming pared 4 bases from V and 9 bases from J, leaving 16 bases between. CDR3 length: 14 residues. The CDR3 reads CASSSETGTSEQFF. As DNA, the CDR3 is TGTGCCAGCAGCTCTGAGACAGGCACGAGTGAGCAGTTCTTC.

J is TRBJ2-3 and V is TRBV7-2; 12 bases map to TRBD2. The CDR3 totals 16 residues. V gave up 5 bases and J gave up 4 bases; unmatched junction bases: 7. Germline lookup yields CDR1 SGHTA and CDR2 FQGNSA. The CDR3 reads CASSTRLAGVADTQYF. The CDR3 nucleotides are TGTGCCAGCAGCACAAGACTAGCGGGAGTCGCAGATACGCAGTATTTT.

This clonotype occurred many times. V usage is TRBV20-1 and J usage is TRBJ2-7, with 10 bases fitting TRBD2. The CDR3 has 14 amino acids. The germline V gene encodes CDR1 DFQATT and CDR2 SNEGSKA (reference sequence). V shed 7 bases and J 6 bases; nucleotides not matched to a gene: 12. The CDR3 bases are TGCAGTGGCACCGTTAGCGGGAGGCGGGGCGAGCAGTACTTC. This translates into CSGTVSGRRGEQYF.

This clonotype was counted a few times. The chain employs TRBV7-8 and TRBJ1-1, with 7 nucleotides matching TRBD1. Germline CDR1 and CDR2: SGHVS and FQNEAQ. There are 14 residues in the CDR3. The V gene end was trimmed by 4 bases and the J gene end by 4 bases; junction bases not matched to a gene: 6. The CDR3 is CASSSEQGITEAFF. CDR3 nucleotide sequence: TGTGCCAGCAGCTCCGAACAGGGGATCACTGAAGCTTTCTTT.

With regard to this clonotype: A much larger clone differs from this one at a single base, so this may be a read error. V usage is TRBV3-1 and J usage is TRBJ2-1; a possible D gene is TRBD2 (8 bases). V was pared by 6 bases and J by 12 bases, with 24 bases between. Germline V gene data show CDR1 as LGHDT and CDR2 as YNNKEL (reference sequence). The CDR3 is made up of 15 amino acids. For the CDR3, the DNA is TGTGCCAGCAGTCTTACAGGGGAAGACGGGAGGGGGCAGTTCTTC. Its translation: CASSLTGEDGRGQFF.

This clonotype was seen a few times. The chain has TRBV3-1 and TRBJ2-5; 7 nucleotides agree with TRBD2. Germline-derived CDR1 and CDR2 are LGHDT and YNNKEL (reference sequence). J gave up 5 bases and V 5 bases, and 11 bases lay outside the gene matches. This CDR3 comprises 15 residues. This CDR3 reads CASSSRDYTTETQYF. In DNA form, the CDR3 reads TGTGCCAGCAGCTCCCGGGACTATACTACTGAGACCCAGTACTTC.